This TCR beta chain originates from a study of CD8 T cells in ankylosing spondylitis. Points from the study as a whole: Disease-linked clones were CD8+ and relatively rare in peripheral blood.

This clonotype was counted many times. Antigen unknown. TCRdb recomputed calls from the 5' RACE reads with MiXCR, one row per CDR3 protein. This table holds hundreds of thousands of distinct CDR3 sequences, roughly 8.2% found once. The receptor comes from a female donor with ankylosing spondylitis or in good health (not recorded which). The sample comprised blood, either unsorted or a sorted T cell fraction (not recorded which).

Here the CDR3 DNA reads TGCGCCAGCAGTCAATCAAGACTAGCCTTAAACACAGATACGCAGTATTTT. It encodes CASSQSRLALNTDTQYF. The rearrangement links TRBV23-1 to TRBJ2-3, with TRBD2 identical over 7 bases. TRBV23-1 is an ORF for which the function is uncertain. The CDR3 covers 17 residues. The V gene end was trimmed by 0 bases and the J gene end by 2 bases; junction bases not matched to a gene: 8.